This is a list of T cell receptor beta chains from one sample in a study of cytomegalovirus exposure and HLA in healthy donors. Data came from immunoSEQ multiplex PCR; TCRdb stores just in-frame clones and leaves some out. The sample shows about 98,000 clones, more than 75% of them seen only once. The sequenced sample consisted of PBMCs. The source of these receptors is a man aged 18 to 35 in good health and CMV-seropositive. Both conserved end residues are part of each CDR3. The D gene is left open where the match is weak. The size field is filled for only some rows; it gives once, few, many or a size class.

TRBV6-5	TRBJ1-1	few	11	NA	CASSRDTEAFF	TGTGCCAGCAGCCGGGATACTGAAGCTTTCTTT
TRBV25-1	TRBJ2-2	NA	15	TRBD1	CASSTRQGNTGELFF	TGTGCCAGCAGTACCCGACAGGGTAACACCGGGGAGCTGTTTTTT
TRBV4-3	TRBJ2-7	NA	14	TRBD1	CASSPDRANYEQYF	TGCGCCAGCAGTCCAGACAGGGCCAACTACGAGCAGTACTTC
TRBV7-9	TRBJ2-7	NA	15	TRBD2	CASSLIAGGLYEQYF	TGTGCCAGCAGCCTTATAGCGGGAGGGTTGTACGAGCAGTACTTC
TRBV7-9	TRBJ1-6	NA	15	TRBD1	CASSTQGVRNSPLHF	TGTGCCAGCAGCACCCAGGGGGTTAGGAATTCACCCCTCCACTTT
TRBV7-2	TRBJ1-2	NA	12	NA	CASSPEAPGYTF	TGTGCCAGCAGCCCGGAGGCGCCTGGCTACACCTTC
TRBV9	TRBJ2-7	once	16	TRBD2	CASSVGTSGSFYEQYF	TGTGCCAGCAGCGTAGGGACTAGCGGGAGTTTCTACGAGCAGTACTTC
TRBV2	TRBJ1-5	NA	15	NA	CASSLTGTINQPQHF	TGTGCCAGCAGTCTGACCGGGACAATCAATCAGCCCCAGCATTTT
TRBV5-4	TRBJ2-3	NA	13	NA	CASTGRDTDTQYF	TGTGCCAGCACCGGGCGGGACACAGATACGCAGTATTTT
TRBV7-2	TRBJ1-2	NA	13	TRBD1	CASSLGQGYGYTF	TGTGCCAGCAGCTTAGGACAGGGGTATGGCTACACCTTC
TRBV7-2	TRBJ2-7	NA	13	NA	CASSLTETYEQYF	TGTGCCAGCAGCTTGACAGAGACCTACGAGCAGTACTTC
TRBV4-2	TRBJ2-1	NA	20	TRBD2	CASSQVFSAGALSEFNEQFF	TGTGCCAGCAGCCAAGTCTTTAGTGCGGGAGCATTGAGCGAATTCAATGAGCAGTTCTTC
TRBV25-1	TRBJ1-6	NA	16	NA	CASSEEWQGGNSPLHF	TGTGCCAGCAGTGAAGAATGGCAGGGTGGCAATTCACCCCTCCACTTT
TRBV2	TRBJ1-5	many	16	NA	CASRPGAIRGNQPQHF	TGTGCCAGCAGGCCAGGGGCCATTCGCGGCAATCAGCCCCAGCATTTT
TRBV29-1	TRBJ1-1	NA	13	NA	CSTRGEVHTEAFF	TGCAGCACCCGGGGTGAGGTACACACTGAAGCTTTCTTT
TRBV6-5	TRBJ2-2	NA	15	TRBD2	CASRTSGINTGELFF	TGTGCCAGCAGAACGAGCGGGATCAACACCGGGGAGCTGTTTTTT
TRBV7-9	TRBJ1-1	NA	16	NA	CASSLASSSGRTEAFF	TGTGCCAGCAGCTTAGCGTCCTCGTCGGGAAGGACTGAAGCTTTCTTT
TRBV28	TRBJ2-7	NA	16	TRBD2	CASSFALAGVGYEQYF	TGTGCCAGCAGCTTCGCGCTAGCGGGAGTTGGCTACGAGCAGTACTTC
TRBV2	TRBJ1-2	NA	13	NA	CAGGTDTLYGYTF	TGTGCCGGAGGGACGGACACCCTCTATGGCTACACCTTC
TRBV28	TRBJ1-5	NA	14	NA	CASSNTGSNQPQHF	TGTGCCAGCAGTAATACAGGTAGCAATCAGCCCCAGCATTTT
TRBV4-1	TRBJ1-1	NA	15	TRBD1	CASSQATGANTEAFF	TGCGCCAGCAGCCAGGCGACAGGGGCAAACACTGAAGCTTTCTTT
TRBV15	TRBJ1-1	NA	16	TRBD1	CATSRDLGGMNTEAFF	TGTGCCACCAGCAGAGATCTAGGGGGCATGAACACTGAAGCTTTCTTT
TRBV28	TRBJ2-2	NA	13	NA	CASSSRGTGELFF	TGTGCCAGCAGTTCCAGGGGCACCGGGGAGCTGTTTTTT
TRBV6-6	TRBJ1-1	NA	16	TRBD1	CASSYRQGEKNTEAFF	TGTGCCAGCAGCTACCGACAGGGGGAAAAGAACACTGAAGCTTTCTTT
TRBV25-1	TRBJ2-1	NA	17	TRBD1	CASSELGGTDSYNEQFF	TGTGCCAGCAGTGAACTAGGTGGGACAGACTCCTACAATGAGCAGTTCTTC
TRBV23-1	TRBJ2-7	NA	18	TRBD1	CASSLGTGDSWNIYEQYF	TGCGCCAGCAGTCTCGGGACAGGCGATTCTTGGAATATCTACGAGCAGTACTTC
TRBV11-3	TRBJ1-1	once	16	TRBD1	CASSLGAQGSNTEAFF	TGTGCCAGCAGCTTAGGGGCACAGGGGTCGAACACTGAAGCTTTCTTT
TRBV7-9	TRBJ2-3	NA	15	TRBD1	CASSLGQGVVNTQYF	TGTGCCAGCAGCTTAGGACAGGGGGTCGTGAATACGCAGTATTTT
TRBV2	TRBJ1-6	NA	13	NA	CASSAGVHSPLHF	TGTGCCAGCAGTGCAGGGGTGCATTCACCCCTCCACTTT
TRBV2	TRBJ1-6	few	14	NA	CASGTETDNSPLHF	TGTGCCAGCGGAACAGAAACCGATAATTCACCCCTCCACTTT
TRBV18	TRBJ2-7	NA	16	NA	CASSLGTHKNSYEQYF	TGTGCCAGCTCACTTGGGACTCACAAGAACTCCTACGAGCAGTACTTC
TRBV6-1	TRBJ1-1	once	14	NA	CASSESWGGTEAFF	TGTGCCAGCAGTGAAAGTTGGGGGGGGACTGAAGCTTTCTTT
TRBV14	TRBJ2-7	NA	14	NA	CASSQRGLSYEQYF	TGTGCCAGCAGCCAACGGGGTCTTTCCTACGAGCAGTACTTC
TRBV4-2	TRBJ2-1	NA	18	TRBD2	CASSQIEGRGGSYNEQFF	TGTGCCAGCAGCCAAATTGAGGGGCGGGGGGGCTCCTACAATGAGCAGTTCTTC
TRBV7-9	TRBJ2-7	NA	14	NA	CASSLVPGVGEQYF	TGTGCCAGCAGCTTAGTTCCAGGGGTGGGCGAGCAGTACTTC
TRBV25-1	TRBJ1-4	NA	16	NA	CASSEGIRATNEKLFF	TGTGCCAGCAGTGAGGGGATCAGGGCAACTAATGAAAAACTGTTTTTT
TRBV7-2	TRBJ1-6	NA	15	TRBD1	CASSLEGTENSPLHF	TGTGCCAGCAGCTTAGAAGGGACAGAGAATTCACCCCTCCACTTT
TRBV25-1	TRBJ1-4	NA	15	NA	CASSALQGANEKLFF	TGTGCCAGCAGTGCGTTACAGGGAGCTAATGAAAAACTGTTTTTT
TRBV7-2	TRBJ2-1	once	15	NA	CASSFYRQENNEQFF	TGTGCCAGCAGCTTTTATCGACAGGAGAACAATGAGCAGTTCTTC
TRBV4-1	TRBJ2-7	few	15	NA	CASSQVLAGAYEQYF	TGCGCCAGCAGCCAAGTATTGGCAGGGGCCTACGAGCAGTACTTC
TRBV7-3	TRBJ2-5	NA	15	NA	CASSPGTGGWETQYF	TGTGCCAGCAGCCCCGGGACTGGGGGGTGGGAGACCCAGTACTTC
TRBV9	TRBJ2-1	once	15	TRBD2	CASSPSSGRYNEQFF	TGTGCCAGCAGCCCTTCTAGCGGGAGGTACAATGAGCAGTTCTTC
TRBV7-2	TRBJ1-5	NA	15	NA	CASSLLSGLNQPQHF	TGTGCCAGCAGCTTACTGTCCGGACTCAATCAGCCCCAGCATTTT
TRBV5-4	TRBJ2-3	NA	18	NA	CASSLSEGRFRGTDTQYF	TGTGCCAGCAGCTTGTCGGAGGGGAGGTTTCGTGGTACAGATACGCAGTATTTT
TRBV19	TRBJ2-1	NA	14	TRBD1	CASSTTGDANEQFF	TGTGCCAGTAGTACCACAGGGGACGCGAATGAGCAGTTCTTC
TRBV29-1	TRBJ2-5	NA	13	TRBD2	CSVASGTSGIQYF	TGCAGCGTGGCCTCCGGGACTAGCGGGATCCAGTACTTC
TRBV6-1	TRBJ2-5	NA	13	NA	CASSGRVAETQYF	TGTGCCAGCAGTGGGAGGGTTGCGGAGACCCAGTACTTC
TRBV7-2	TRBJ2-7	NA	15	TRBD2	CASSLRLAGHYEQYF	TGTGCCAGCAGCTTAAGGTTAGCGGGCCACTACGAGCAGTACTTC
TRBV11-1	TRBJ1-5	NA	13	NA	CASSLSVFQPQHF	TGTGCCAGCAGCTTATCTGTGTTTCAGCCCCAGCATTTT
TRBV4-2	TRBJ2-7	NA	16	NA	CASSQVLRDPAYEQYF	TGTGCCAGCAGCCAAGTTCTGCGGGATCCCGCCTACGAGCAGTACTTC
TRBV5-1	TRBJ2-1	NA	15	TRBD1	CASSVGQSSYNEQFF	TGCGCCAGCAGCGTGGGACAGAGCTCCTACAATGAGCAGTTCTTC
TRBV11-3	TRBJ2-4	NA	16	TRBD2	CASSTRLAGAKNIQYF	TGTGCCAGCAGCACCCGACTAGCGGGAGCTAAAAACATTCAGTACTTC
TRBV29-1	TRBJ2-5	NA	12	NA	CSVEAGEETQYF	TGCAGCGTTGAGGCAGGGGAAGAGACCCAGTACTTC
TRBV14	TRBJ2-1	NA	19	TRBD1	CASSQDIRAGQGAYNEQFF	TGTGCCAGCAGCCAAGATATAAGGGCAGGACAGGGGGCTTACAATGAGCAGTTCTTC
TRBV2	TRBJ2-7	NA	13	TRBD1	CATQGAAMDEQYF	TGTGCCACACAGGGGGCAGCAATGGACGAGCAGTACTTC